These 10 T cell receptor beta chains share one sample of origin, sequenced in a study of T-cell memory formation after mild COVID-19. TCRdb re-analysed the 5' RACE reads in MiXCR, keeping a single row per CDR3 protein. The sample includes about 170,000 distinct CDR3 sequences, about an eighth of them seen just once. Sequencing used PBMCs or a T cell subset sorted from them (not recorded which). Receptors originate from a man aged 18 to 30 who had mild COVID-19 (a few samples of this study predate the infection). Cell type and time point are not known.

The CDR3 spells CASRGNGEQYF. CDR3 in DNA: TGCGCCAGCAGGGGGAATGGAGAGCAGTACTTC. The rearrangement joins TRBV5-1 to TRBJ2-7; D unresolved. Looked up from germline, CDR1 is SGHRS and CDR2 is YFSETQ. The CDR3 contains 11 residues. V lost 5 bases to trimming and J lost 7 bases, with 10 bases between them.

This clonotype was detected a few times. The V gene is TRBV11-2, the J gene TRBJ1-2, with a tentative D call TRBD1 (5 bases). The V gene lost 4 bases and the J gene lost 8 bases, with 14 bases spanning the gap. This CDR3 region has 13 residues. Looked up from germline, CDR1 is SGHAT and CDR2 is FQNNGV. Written as DNA, the CDR3 is TGTGCCAGCAGCTGGGACCTACCCCAAGGCTACACCTTC. The encoded protein is CASSWDLPQGYTF.

V and J are TRBV6-2 or TRBV6-3 and TRBJ2-3; D perhaps matches TRBD1 (7 bases). The length of the CDR3 is 16 residues. V was pared by 4 bases and J by 4 bases, with 18 bases between. Per germline, CDR1 MNHEY and CDR2 SVGEGT. The chain's CDR3 is CASSSLGQGGPDTQYF. The CDR3 bases are TGTGCCAGCAGTTCCCTGGGGCAGGGGGGCCCAGATACGCAGTATTTT.

The chain recombines TRBV20-1 with TRBJ2-3; perhaps TRBD2 as D (5 bases). This CDR3 is 14 amino acids long. Germline CDR1 DFQATT, CDR2 SNEGSKA (reference sequence). The V end lost 5 bases, the J end lost 3 bases, and 15 bases lay between the germline ends. CDR3 residues: CSARQSGYTDTQYF. DNA for the CDR3: TGCAGTGCTCGCCAGTCGGGGTATACAGATACGCAGTATTTT.

V gene TRBV20-1 combines with J gene TRBJ2-1, with D perhaps being TRBD1 or TRBD2 (6 bases each). CDR3 length: 16 amino acids. V was cut by 1 base and J by 4 bases, with 17 bases left in between. Per the germline V gene, CDR1 is DFQATT and CDR2 is SNEGSKA (reference sequence). CDR3 amino acids: CSARALGGLHYNEQFF. DNA of the CDR3: TGCAGTGCTAGAGCTTTAGGGGGACTCCATTACAATGAGCAGTTCTTC.

A few counts support this clonotype. The gene calls are TRBV19 and TRBJ2-7, with 10 bases fitting TRBD2. The length of the CDR3 is 14 residues. Germline values: CDR1 LNHDA, CDR2 SQIVND (reference sequence). V lost 7 bases, J lost 3 bases, and 6 bases stayed unmatched. CDR3 amino acids: CASKDTSGNYEQYF. The DNA for the CDR3 is TGTGCCAGTAAAGATACTAGCGGGAACTACGAGCAGTACTTC.

This clonotype occurred a few times. The gene calls are TRBV21-1 and TRBJ2-5; the D call of TRBD2 is as the table states it, not checked on the DNA. TRBV21-1 constitutes a pseudogene. CDR3 size: 13 residues. The CDR3 protein is CASSPGGKETQYF. CDR3 coding DNA: TGTGCCAGCAGCCCGGGGGGGAAAGAGACCCAGTACTTC.

This clonotype was counted at least ten times. The chain recombines TRBV7-9 with TRBJ2-5, with D possibly being TRBD1 (5 bases). Germline CDR1 and CDR2: SEHNR and FQNEAQ (reference sequence). The CDR3 totals 12 residues. V lost 2 bases and J lost 4, with 5 bases in between. The DNA for the CDR3 is TGTGCCAGCAGCTTACAGGGAGAGACCCAGTACTTC. Protein: CASSLQGETQYF.

V usage is TRBV4-3 and J usage is TRBJ2-1; TRBD1 matches 10 bases. The CDR3 is 17 residues long. In germline, CDR1 is LGHNA, CDR2 YSLEER. J gave up 8 bases and V 0 bases, and 10 bases lay outside the gene matches. CDR3 DNA: TGCGCCAGCAGCCAAGATTTGCAAACCGGGACAGGGGATGAGCAGTTCTTC. Amino acid sequence: CASSQDLQTGTGDEQFF.

This clonotype came up a few times. The chain links TRBV29-1 to TRBJ2-2, with TRBD1 matching 8 bases. The CDR3 totals 15 residues. V was pared by 7 bases and J by 4 bases, with 11 bases of the junction left unmatched. Germline CDR1 is SQVTM and CDR2 is ANQGSEA. The CDR3 reads CSATPQGAFTGELFF. DNA for the CDR3: TGCAGCGCCACCCCCCAGGGGGCATTCACCGGGGAGCTGTTTTTT.